This T cell receptor (beta chain) was sequenced in a study of blood T cell repertoires in COVID-19 (dated by TCRdb to about 2020). About the investigation overall: Samples from collaborators originated in the United States, Italy and Spain and spanned both the acute and convalescent phases of COVID-19. Nearly every sample came with metadata listing a de-identified subject ID, COVID-19 status, age in years and sex. Deeply sampled blood TCRbeta repertoires from subjects exposed to, actively infected with, or recovered from COVID-19 were included in the dataset. The repertoires were made available in a free public database intended to serve as a resource for research on the immune response to SARS-CoV-2. Samples came from the ongoing ImmuneRACE study (first 160 participants) plus 1,254 subjects from 6 global collaborators. The material from the prospective study consisted of cDNA or gDNA derived from T cells, B-cell-depleted T cells, or PBMCs. HLA class I and class II types, where available, came from metadata supplied by the sample provider rather than from assay-based typing. Paper-wide results and their limitations: The quantity of clinical and demographic metadata differed by source and by participant and was supplied without curation.

TCRbeta CDR3 regions were amplified from genomic DNA using the immunoSEQ Assay, a bias-controlled multiplex PCR. The authors' pipeline ran thus. Nucleated cell counts per sample were estimated from amplification of reference gene primers within the assay. Sequence reads were collapsed and filtered to measure the absolute abundance of every unique TCRbeta CDR3 rearrangement. For each sample, productive Simpson clonality was calculated as the square root of Simpson's diversity index across productive rearrangements. Sourced from immuneACCESS, this table was stored by TCRdb with only in-frame sequences that have V and J called. A share of the clones is absent; for the studies checked, an unresolved V gene accounts for under half, and the remainder has no known explanation. That table is the source of V, J and clone size, and D and trimming were worked out from the DNA. The sample yields over 35,000 clones; 70% to 90% were counted once. Around 2.3% of the sample lies in the top ten.

Regarding this clone: The antigen it binds to is not known. No much larger clone is present one base from it, and per-base qualities are unavailable.

The collaborating institutions used their own protocols to collect whole blood in K2EDTA tubes. For TCRbeta analysis, collaborator samples were shipped as frozen whole blood, as isolated PBMCs, or as DNA extracted from either sample type. Counted from cysteine to phenylalanine, this CDR3 has 15 amino acids. Just CDR3 DNA is preserved here, 45 bases in frame from base 1. Per the germline V gene (reference sequence), SGHNT is the CDR1 and YYREEE is the CDR2. Deletion took 4 bases off V and 2 bases off J, with a span of 16 bases between the germline ends. Sequenced input: peripheral blood. The chain is assembled from TRBV5-4 and TRBJ2-7, with TRBD1 as a weak D call on 5 bases. The source of this sequence is a human donor in a cohort sampled during active COVID-19. Here is the DNA: TGTGCCAGCAGCGGGGCAGGGAAAATAACCTACGAGCAGTACTTC. This translates into CASSGAGKITYEQYF.